This T cell receptor (beta chain) was found in a study of blood T cell repertoires in COVID-19. Study-wide context: COVID-19 samples from acute and convalescent phases originated in the United States, Italy and Spain.

Assay: immunoSEQ multiplex PCR; the TCRdb copy retains only in-frame clones and omits some. The sample shows under 500,000 clones, about 89% of them seen only once. Germline V gene sequence: CDR1 SNHLY, CDR2 FYNNEI. This CDR3 is built from 12 residues. Trimming pared 8 bases from V and 5 bases from J, leaving 7 bases between. The clonotype originates from a woman under 40 with acute or convalescent COVID-19. The sequenced sample consisted of peripheral blood. The rearrangement joins TRBV2 to TRBJ1-6; D remains unclear. The DNA for the CDR3 is TGTGCCAGCGGAGAACATAATTCACCCCTCCACTTT. This sequence encodes CASGEHNSPLHF.